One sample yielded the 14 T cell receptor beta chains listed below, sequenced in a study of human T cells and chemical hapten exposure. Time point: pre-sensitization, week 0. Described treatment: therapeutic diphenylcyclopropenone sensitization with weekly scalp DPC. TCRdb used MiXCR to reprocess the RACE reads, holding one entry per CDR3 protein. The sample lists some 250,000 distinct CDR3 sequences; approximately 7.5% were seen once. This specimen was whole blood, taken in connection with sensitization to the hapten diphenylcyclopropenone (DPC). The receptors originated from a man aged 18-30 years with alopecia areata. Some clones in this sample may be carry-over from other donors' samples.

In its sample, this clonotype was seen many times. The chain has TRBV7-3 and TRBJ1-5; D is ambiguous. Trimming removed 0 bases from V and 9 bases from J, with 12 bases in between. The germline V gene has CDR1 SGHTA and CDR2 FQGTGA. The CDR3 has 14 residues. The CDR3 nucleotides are TGTGCCAGCAGCTTAACAACACCCCCGGCGCCCCAGCATTTT. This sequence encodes CASSLTTPPAPQHF.

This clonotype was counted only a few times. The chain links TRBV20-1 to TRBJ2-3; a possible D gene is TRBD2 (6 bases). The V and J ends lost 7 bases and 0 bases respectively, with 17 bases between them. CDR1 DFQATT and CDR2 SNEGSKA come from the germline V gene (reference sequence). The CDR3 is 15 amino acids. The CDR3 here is CSVSRDLTSTDTQYF. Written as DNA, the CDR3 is TGCAGTGTATCCCGGGACTTGACTAGCACAGATACGCAGTATTTT.

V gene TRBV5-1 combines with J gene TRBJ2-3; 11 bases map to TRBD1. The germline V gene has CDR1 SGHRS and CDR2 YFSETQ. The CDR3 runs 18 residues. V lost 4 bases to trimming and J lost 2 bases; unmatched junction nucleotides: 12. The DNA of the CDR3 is TGCGCCAGCAGCCTCCCCCGAGGGACAGGGGGGTACACAGATACGCAGTATTTT. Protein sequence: CASSLPRGTGGYTDTQYF.

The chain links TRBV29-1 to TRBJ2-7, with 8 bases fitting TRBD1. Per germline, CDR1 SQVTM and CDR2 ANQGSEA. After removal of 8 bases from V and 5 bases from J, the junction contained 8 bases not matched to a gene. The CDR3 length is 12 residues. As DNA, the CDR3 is TGCAGCATACAGGGGGAAGGGGACGAGCAGTACGTC. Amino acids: CSIQGEGDEQYV.

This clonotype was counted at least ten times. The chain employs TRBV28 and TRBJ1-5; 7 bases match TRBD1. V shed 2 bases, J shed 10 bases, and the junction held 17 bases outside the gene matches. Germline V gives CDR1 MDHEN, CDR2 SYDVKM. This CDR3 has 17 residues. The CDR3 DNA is TGTGCCAGCAGTTTAGTTTGGGACAGCTTCTGGTTTCGACCCCAGCATTTT. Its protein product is CASSLVWDSFWFRPQHF.

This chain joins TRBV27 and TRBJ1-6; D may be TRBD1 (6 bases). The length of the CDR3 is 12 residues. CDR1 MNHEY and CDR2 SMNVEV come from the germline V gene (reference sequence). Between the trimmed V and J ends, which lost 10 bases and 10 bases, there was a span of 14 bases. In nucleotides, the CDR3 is TGTGCCACCAGGGGTTTAGTATCACCCCTCCACTTT. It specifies CATRGLVSPLHF.

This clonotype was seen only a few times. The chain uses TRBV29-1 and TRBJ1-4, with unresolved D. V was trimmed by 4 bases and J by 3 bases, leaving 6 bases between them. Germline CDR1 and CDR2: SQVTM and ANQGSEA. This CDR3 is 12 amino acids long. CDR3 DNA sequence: TGCAGCGTTGCAATGTCTAATGAAAAACTGTTTTTT. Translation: CSVAMSNEKLFF.

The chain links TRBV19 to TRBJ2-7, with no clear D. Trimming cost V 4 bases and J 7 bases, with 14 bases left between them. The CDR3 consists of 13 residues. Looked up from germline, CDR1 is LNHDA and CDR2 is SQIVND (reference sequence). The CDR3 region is CASSNSGPWEQYF. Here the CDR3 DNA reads TGTGCCAGTAGTAATTCCGGACCCTGGGAGCAGTACTTC.

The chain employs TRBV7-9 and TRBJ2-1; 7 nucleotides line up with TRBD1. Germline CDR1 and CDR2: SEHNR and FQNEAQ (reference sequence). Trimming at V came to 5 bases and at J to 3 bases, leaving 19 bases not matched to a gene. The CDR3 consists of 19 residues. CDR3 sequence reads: CASSPSMRGRIDHYNEQFF. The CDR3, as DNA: TGTGCCAGCAGCCCTAGCATGAGGGGGCGAATAGATCACTACAATGAGCAGTTCTTC.

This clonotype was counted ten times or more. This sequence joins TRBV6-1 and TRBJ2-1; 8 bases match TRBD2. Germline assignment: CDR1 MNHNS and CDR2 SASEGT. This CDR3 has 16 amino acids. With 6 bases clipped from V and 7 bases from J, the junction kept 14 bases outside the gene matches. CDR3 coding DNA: TGTGCCAGCAGGAGTGGACTAGCCACCTGGGGGAATGAGCAGTTCTTC. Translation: CASRSGLATWGNEQFF.

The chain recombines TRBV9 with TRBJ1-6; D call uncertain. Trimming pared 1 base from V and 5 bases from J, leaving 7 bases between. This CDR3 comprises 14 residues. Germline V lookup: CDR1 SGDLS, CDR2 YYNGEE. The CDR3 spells CASSVSENNSPLHF. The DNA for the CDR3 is TGTGCCAGCAGCGTATCAGAGAATAATTCACCCCTCCACTTT. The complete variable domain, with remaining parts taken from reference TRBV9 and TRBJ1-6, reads DSGVTQTPKHLITATGQRVTLRCSPRSGDLSVYWYQQSLDQGLQFLIQYYNGEERAKGNILERFSAQQFPDLHSELNLSSLELGDSALYFCASSVSENNSPLHFGNGTRLTVT.

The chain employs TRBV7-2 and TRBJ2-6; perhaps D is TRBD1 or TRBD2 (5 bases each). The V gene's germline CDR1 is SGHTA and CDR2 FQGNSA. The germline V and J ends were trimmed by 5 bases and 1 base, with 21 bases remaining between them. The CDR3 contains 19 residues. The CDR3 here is CASSRRPGPRQSGANVLTF. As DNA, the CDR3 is TGTGCCAGCAGCCGGCGACCGGGACCGAGACAATCTGGGGCCAACGTCCTGACTTTC.

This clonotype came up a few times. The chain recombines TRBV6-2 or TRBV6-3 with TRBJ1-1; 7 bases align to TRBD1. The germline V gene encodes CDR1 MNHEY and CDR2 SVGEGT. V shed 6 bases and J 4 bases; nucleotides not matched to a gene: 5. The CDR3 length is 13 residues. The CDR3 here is CASSLDRATEAFF. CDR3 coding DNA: TGTGCCAGCAGCCTCGACAGGGCCACTGAAGCTTTCTTT.

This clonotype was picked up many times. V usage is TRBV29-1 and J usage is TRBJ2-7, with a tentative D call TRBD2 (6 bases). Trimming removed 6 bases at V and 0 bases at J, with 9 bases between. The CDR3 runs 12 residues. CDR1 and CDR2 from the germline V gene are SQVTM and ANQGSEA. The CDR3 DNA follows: TGCAGCGTGGGGGACTTCTCCTACGAGCAGTACTTC. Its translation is CSVGDFSYEQYF.